This T cell receptor beta chain was retrieved from a study of T-cell reconstitution after alpha-beta-depleted transplantation in children. This clonotype came up many times. Unique molecular identifiers were incorporated during preparation of the TCRbeta library. MiXCR was run by TCRdb on the PCR reads, yielding one entry per CDR3 protein. The sample lists fewer than 120,000 distinct CDR3 sequences, about a tenth occurring once. This receptor was taken from a human donor who donated a stem cell graft to a child with acute lymphoblastic leukemia. The input for sequencing was PBMCs from the stem cell graft donor, taken from the stem cell graft.

Here the CDR3 reads CASSSDRKRYEQYF. The CDR3 coding sequence is TGTGCCAGCAGTTCGGACAGGAAGCGGTACGAGCAGTACTTC. The chain recombines TRBV7-9 with TRBJ2-7; the match to TRBD1 covers 7 bases. Germline-derived CDR1 and CDR2 are SEHNR and FQNEAQ (reference sequence). The CDR3 extends over 14 amino acids. V dropped 6 bases and J dropped 4; count of bases not matched to a gene: 9.